These T cell receptor beta chains were read from a single sample in a study of cytomegalovirus exposure and HLA in healthy donors. TCRdb's table, derived via immunoSEQ multiplex PCR, lists solely in-frame clones and lacks some. The sample comprises some 150,000 clones, around 80% of which are singletons, and roughly 3.2% rests with the top ten. Sequencing was carried out using PBMCs. The receptors here all came from a man younger than 35 in good health and CMV-seropositive. Both conserved end residues are part of each CDR3. A D gene is named only where the DNA matches it firmly. For some rows the clone size is stated as once, few or many, or as a class when expanded; others skip it.

TRBJ2-5 | TRBV30 | . | . | CAWSVRGALTQYF | TGTGCCTGGAGTGTCCGCGGGGCCCTGACCCAGTACTTC
TRBJ2-1 | TRBV7-9 | . | . | CASSLVLASSYNEQFF | TGTGCCAGCAGCTTAGTCTTGGCTAGCTCCTACAATGAGCAGTTCTTC
TRBJ1-2 | TRBV29-1 | . | few | CSVAQPRVSNYGYTF | TGCAGCGTTGCACAGCCCAGGGTATCTAACTATGGCTACACCTTC
TRBJ2-7 | TRBV29-1 | . | . | CSGTGIKNEQYF | TGCAGCGGGACCGGGATCAAAAACGAGCAGTACTTC
TRBJ2-1 | TRBV13 | . | . | CASSLGRTDFGEQFF | TGTGCCAGCAGCTTAGGCCGGACAGACTTCGGGGAGCAGTTCTTC
TRBJ2-2 | TRBV7-9 | TRBD2 | . | CASRRTSGRGVYTGELFF | TGTGCCAGCAGGCGGACTAGCGGGAGAGGTGTGTACACCGGGGAGCTGTTTTTT
TRBJ1-5 | TRBV5-1 | TRBD1 | . | CASSLGDRDNNQPQHF | TGCGCCAGCAGCTTGGGCGACAGGGATAACAATCAGCCCCAGCATTTT
TRBJ2-1 | TRBV20-1 | . | . | CSAWPSDEQFF | TGCAGTGCTTGGCCTAGCGATGAGCAGTTCTTC
TRBJ2-7 | TRBV6-5 | . | . | CASSYSTGYEQYF | TGTGCCAGCAGTTACTCTACAGGGTACGAGCAGTACTTC
TRBJ1-4 | TRBV28 | . | once | CASSFGLNNEKLFF | TGTGCCAGCAGTTTTGGACTGAACAATGAAAAACTGTTTTTT
TRBJ2-4 | TRBV5-4 | . | . | CASSLGGQRRAKNIQYF | TGTGCCAGCAGCTTGGGGGGACAAAGGCGGGCCAAAAACATTCAGTACTTC
TRBJ2-7 | TRBV7-9 | . | once | CASSPSDAREQYF | TGTGCCAGCAGCCCCTCCGACGCCAGGGAGCAGTACTTC
TRBJ1-1 | TRBV13 | TRBD1 | . | CASSWDRGQVLYTEAFF | TGTGCCAGCAGCTGGGACAGGGGGCAGGTATTGTACACTGAAGCTTTCTTT
TRBJ2-1 | TRBV28 | TRBD2 | . | CASFSLAGGNEQFF | TGTGCCAGCTTTTCGCTAGCGGGAGGGAATGAGCAGTTCTTC
TRBJ2-6 | TRBV29-1 | . | . | CSVLTGSGANVLTF | TGCAGCGTACTGACAGGATCCGGGGCCAACGTCCTGACTTTC
TRBJ2-5 | TRBV7-6 | . | . | CASSQIGGVGETQYF | TGTGCCAGCAGCCAAATCGGAGGGGTAGGAGAGACCCAGTACTTC
TRBJ2-7 | TRBV4-1 | TRBD2 | once | CASSQETSDRYEQYF | TGCGCCAGCAGCCAAGAAACTAGCGATCGATACGAGCAGTACTTC
TRBJ2-7 | TRBV7-9 | TRBD2 | . | CASSSYGPSGRDEQYF | TGTGCCAGCAGCTCCTACGGTCCTAGCGGGAGAGACGAGCAGTACTTC
TRBJ1-1 | TRBV25-1 | . | . | CASDEGAKHTEAFF | TGTGCCAGCGATGAGGGCGCTAAGCACACTGAAGCTTTCTTT
TRBJ2-7 | TRBV19 | . | . | CASSKGLGRRGRDEQYF | TGTGCCAGTAGTAAGGGACTCGGCAGGAGAGGTCGGGACGAGCAGTACTTC
TRBJ2-5 | TRBV19 | TRBD1 | . | CASSIETGAHSQYF | TGTGCCAGTAGTATAGAGACAGGGGCTCATTCCCAGTACTTC
TRBJ2-7 | TRBV7-9 | TRBD1 | . | CASSLKGAYEQYF | TGTGCCAGCAGCTTAAAGGGGGCATACGAGCAGTACTTC
TRBJ1-1 | TRBV30 | . | . | CAWSGRGAEAFF | TGTGCCTGGAGTGGCAGGGGCGCTGAAGCTTTCTTT
TRBJ1-2 | TRBV27 | . | . | CASSWGVSNYGYTF | TGTGCCAGCAGTTGGGGGGTTTCTAACTATGGCTACACCTTC
TRBJ2-7 | TRBV28 | TRBD2 | . | CASRHSGGASHEQYF | TGTGCCAGCAGGCATAGCGGGGGCGCTAGCCACGAGCAGTACTTC
TRBJ1-1 | TRBV30 | TRBD1 | . | CAWSTDRATEAFF | TGTGCCTGGAGTACCGACAGGGCAACTGAAGCTTTCTTT
TRBJ1-5 | TRBV27 | . | . | CASSLFRGGNQPQHF | TGTGCCAGCAGTTTATTCAGGGGTGGCAATCAGCCCCAGCATTTT
TRBJ1-1 | TRBV2 | . | . | CASSEARGAFF | TGTGCCAGCAGTGAAGCTAGGGGAGCTTTCTTT
TRBJ2-1 | TRBV27 | TRBD2 | . | CASSFTGLAYNEQFF | TGTGCCAGCAGCTTCACTGGACTAGCCTACAATGAGCAGTTCTTC
TRBJ1-4 | TRBV28 | . | . | CASSLARGLSGGINEKLFF | TGTGCCAGCAGTTTAGCCCGGGGTCTCTCGGGGGGCATTAATGAAAAACTGTTTTTT
TRBJ2-7 | TRBV2 | TRBD1 | . | CASSRDRSSYEQYF | TGTGCCAGCAGTAGGGACAGAAGCTCCTACGAGCAGTACTTC
TRBJ2-2 | TRBV6-6 | . | few | CASSSRTETNTGELFF | TGTGCCAGCAGTTCGCGGACAGAGACGAACACCGGGGAGCTGTTTTTT
TRBJ2-1 | TRBV4-1 | . | . | CASSQAGLRDVFEQFF | TGCGCCAGCAGCCAAGCAGGGTTGCGGGACGTATTTGAGCAGTTCTTC
TRBJ2-3 | TRBV28 | TRBD2 | . | CASSKTSGSFRDTQYF | TGTGCCAGCAGTAAGACTAGCGGGAGTTTTAGGGATACGCAGTATTTT
TRBJ2-1 | TRBV5-4 | . | . | CASSLGWRTYEQFF | TGTGCCAGCAGCTTGGGTTGGAGGACCTATGAGCAGTTCTTC
TRBJ2-7 | TRBV5-5 | . | . | CASSLTDYEQYF | TGTGCCAGCAGCTTAACAGATTACGAGCAGTACTTC
TRBJ1-5 | TRBV28 | . | . | CASSLVGASNQPQHF | TGTGCCAGCAGTTTAGTTGGGGCTAGCAATCAGCCCCAGCATTTT
TRBJ1-1 | TRBV25-1 | . | . | CASTSRGGGGSAEAFF | TGTGCCAGCACTTCCAGAGGCGGGGGCGGTAGCGCTGAAGCTTTCTTT
TRBJ1-1 | TRBV27 | . | . | CASSLSGPTRGAFF | TGTGCCAGCAGTTTATCCGGCCCTACACGGGGAGCTTTCTTT
TRBJ1-5 | TRBV23-1 | . | . | CASSGAAFHQPQHF | TGCGCCAGTAGTGGGGCGGCTTTCCATCAGCCCCAGCATTTT
TRBJ1-5 | TRBV10-2 | TRBD1 | once | CASSEQGGGQPQHF | TGCGCCAGCAGTGAACAGGGGGGGGGACAGCCCCAGCATTTT
TRBJ1-3 | TRBV27 | . | . | CASISGGDGNTIYF | TGTGCCAGCATTAGTGGAGGGGACGGAAACACCATATATTTT
TRBJ2-7 | TRBV30 | TRBD1 | . | CAWSVTGSEQYF | TGTGCCTGGAGCGTGACAGGGTCCGAGCAGTACTTC
TRBJ2-7 | TRBV7-9 | . | . | CASSHDSFYEQYF | TGTGCCAGCAGTCACGACAGTTTCTACGAGCAGTACTTC
TRBJ2-7 | TRBV27 | . | . | CASSLSQRSSYEQYF | TGTGCCAGCAGTTTATCGCAGCGCAGCTCCTACGAGCAGTACTTC
TRBJ1-2 | TRBV27 | TRBD1 | few | CASSSLDRGQDGYTF | TGTGCCAGCAGTTCTTTGGACAGGGGGCAGGATGGCTACACCTTC
TRBJ1-5 | TRBV4-1 | . | . | CASSHDLAVSNQPQHF | TGCGCCAGCAGCCACGACCTAGCAGTCAGCAATCAGCCCCAGCATTTT
TRBJ2-2 | TRBV4-2 | . | . | CASSQVILPSGELFF | TGTGCCAGCAGCCAAGTAATCCTTCCCTCCGGGGAGCTGTTTTTT
TRBJ2-7 | TRBV30 | . | once | CAWSSTGNHYEQYF | TGTGCCTGGAGTTCAACCGGGAATCACTACGAGCAGTACTTC
TRBJ1-5 | TRBV19 | . | . | CASSPGTKFSWNQPQHF | TGTGCCAGTAGTCCCGGGACAAAATTCTCGTGGAATCAGCCCCAGCATTTT
TRBJ2-5 | TRBV7-7 | . | once | CASSSDSRETQYF | TGTGCTAGCAGCTCGGACAGCCGCGAGACCCAGTACTTC
TRBJ2-7 | TRBV5-1 | TRBD1 | . | CASSSTGEEVVYEQYF | TGCGCCAGCAGCTCGACAGGGGAAGAGGTGGTCTACGAGCAGTACTTC
TRBJ2-5 | TRBV29-1 | . | once | CSVEVSGRGGETQYF | TGCAGCGTTGAAGTGTCGGGGCGGGGCGGAGAGACCCAGTACTTC
TRBJ2-5 | TRBV5-6 | TRBD1 | . | CASSLETGAQYF | TGTGCCAGCAGCTTAGAAACAGGGGCCCAGTACTTC
TRBJ1-2 | TRBV6-4 | . | . | CASSDFPGPVGYTF | TGTGCCAGCAGTGATTTCCCAGGCCCGGTGGGCTACACCTTC
TRBJ2-3 | TRBV6-5 | TRBD2 | few | CASSFASGPTDTQYF | TGTGCCAGCAGTTTTGCTAGCGGACCCACAGATACGCAGTATTTT
TRBJ2-1 | TRBV5-1 | . | few | CASSLVTTDREQFF | TGCGCCAGCAGCTTGGTAACGACAGACAGGGAGCAGTTCTTC
TRBJ1-1 | TRBV6-5 | . | . | CASSSSIQGHAEAFF | TGTGCCAGCAGTTCCTCTATACAGGGTCACGCTGAAGCTTTCTTT
TRBJ2-4 | TRBV5-1 | . | . | CASSLFGTPDAKNIQYF | TGCGCCAGCAGCTTATTCGGGACTCCGGACGCCAAAAACATTCAGTACTTC